This T cell receptor (beta chain) was found in a study of response to subunit inactivated influenza vaccine. Whole-study findings and limits: The authors suggested that few new T cells are recruited per seasonal influenza vaccination.

The CDR3 contains 14 residues. Trimming took off 5 bases at V and 3 bases at J, with 12 bases between the two ends. CDR1 and CDR2 from the germline V gene are SGHRS and YFSETQ. TCRdb itself ran the RT-PCR reads through MiXCR, one entry per CDR3 protein. The sample records about 570,000 distinct CDR3 sequences, approximately 10% being singletons. This clonotype has at least ten counts. What it binds is not known. These sequences were also reported in another study, on T cells expressing NK-cell markers. Per that paper: Generation of TCR beta cDNA was performed by 5'RACE template switching incorporating UMIs. All TCR beta repertoires analysed originated from sorted CD3+CD56+NKG2C+, CD3+CD56+NKG2C- and CD3+CD56-NKG2C+ T cells. Among eight sequenced donors, seven carried HCMV seropositivity while one was seronegative.

Here the sequenced sample was PBMCs from blood, taken on the day of vaccination. The chain employs TRBV5-1 and TRBJ2-1; D is unresolved. The clonotype was recovered from a man aged 45-60 years who received an inactivated influenza vaccine. In DNA form, the CDR3 reads TGCGCCAGCAGTCCACCGAGGCTCTACAATGAGCAGTTCTTC. Residues: CASSPPRLYNEQFF.